The 18 T cell receptor beta chains in this list originate from one sample, sequenced in a study of cytomegalovirus exposure and HLA in healthy donors. It was with 60 Vbeta and 13 Jbeta primers that the PCR ran. Data came from immunoSEQ multiplex PCR; TCRdb stores just in-frame clones and leaves some out. The sample contains some 80,000 clones, over 70% of which appear only once. Sequences were obtained from PBMCs. The receptors stem from a man aged 18-30 years in good health and CMV-seropositive.

This chain connects TRBV5-1 to TRBJ1-1; maybe TRBD1 (5 bases). In germline, CDR1 is SGHRS, CDR2 YFSETQ. The V gene lost 6 bases and the J gene lost 1 base, with 16 bases spanning the gap. CDR3 size: 15 residues. CDR3 nucleotide sequence: TGCGCCAGCACTCTTACCCCGGGGGGGAACACTGAAGCTTTCTTT. Its translation is CASTLTPGGNTEAFF.

This rearrangement joins TRBV6-5 to TRBJ2-1; 12 nucleotides align to TRBD1. This CDR3 is 15 amino acids long. Germline V gene sequence: CDR1 MNHEY, CDR2 SVGAGI. With V trimmed by 2 bases and J by 8 bases, 4 bases remained unmatched. CDR3 residues: CASSYGTGGWDEQFF. In DNA form, the CDR3 reads TGTGCCAGCAGTTACGGGACAGGGGGCTGGGATGAGCAGTTCTTC.

The chain couples TRBV5-1 to TRBJ1-2; unclear D gene. CDR3 size: 11 residues. V was shortened by 5 bases and J by 12 bases, with 14 bases between the two germline ends. Germline V lookup: CDR1 SGHRS, CDR2 YFSETQ. CDR3 loop: CASRAAGAHTF. The CDR3 DNA is TGCGCCAGCAGGGCAGCAGGCGCCCACACCTTC. The variable domain in full, completed from reference TRBV5-1 and TRBJ1-2, reads KAGVTQTPRYLIKTRGQQVTLSCSPISGHRSVSWYQQTPGQGLQFLFEYFSETQRNKGNFPGRFSGRQFSNSRSEMNVSTLELGDSALYLCASRAAGAHTFGSGTRLTVV.

The chain combines TRBV25-1 with TRBJ1-4; D is perhaps TRBD1 (6 bases). The CDR3 has 15 amino acids. V was trimmed by 1 base and J by 8 bases, leaving 14 bases between them. Germline CDR1 reads MGHDK; CDR2 reads SYGVNS. For the CDR3, the DNA is TGTGCCAGCAGTGAATCCCTAGGGGGAGTGGAAAAACTGTTTTTT. The encoded protein is CASSESLGGVEKLFF.

The gene calls are TRBV4-1 and TRBJ2-7; 11 nucleotides line up with TRBD2. V lost 4 bases, J lost 2 bases, and 4 bases stayed unmatched. Germline lookup yields CDR1 MGHRA and CDR2 YSYEKL. This CDR3 contains 15 residues. The CDR3 here is CASSRGTSGTYEQYF. The DNA for the CDR3 is TGCGCCAGCAGCCGCGGGACTAGCGGCACCTACGAGCAGTACTTC.

This clone was observed a handful of times. This chain joins TRBV10-3 and TRBJ1-2; 7 nucleotides match TRBD1. The ends lost 6 bases at V and 6 bases at J; junction bases unmatched: 10. This CDR3 is 14 amino acids long. The V gene's germline CDR1 is ENHRY and CDR2 SYGVKD. As DNA, the CDR3 is TGTGCCATCAGCAAAAATCAGAGGGGGCATGGCTACACCTTC. It specifies CAISKNQRGHGYTF.

The CDR3 loop reads CATSPGGGLHNEQFF. CDR3 DNA: TGTGCTACTTCACCGGGGGGAGGCCTACACAATGAGCAGTTCTTC. J is TRBJ2-1 and V is TRBV19; 7 bases line up with TRBD2. CDR3 length: 15 amino acids. Germline-derived CDR1 and CDR2 are LNHDA and SQIVND (reference sequence).

V gene TRBV6-5 combines with J gene TRBJ1-5; D unclear. V was cut by 2 bases and J by 6 bases, with 8 bases left in between. The CDR3 is made up of 13 amino acids. Germline CDR1 MNHEY, CDR2 SVGAGI. The CDR3 DNA is TGTGCCAGCAGTTACAGGAGAGGTCAGCCCCAGCATTTT. This sequence encodes CASSYRRGQPQHF.

The CDR3 loop is CASSPGGRFEEQYF. The DNA of the CDR3 is TGTGCCAGCAGCCCTGGGGGCAGGTTTGAAGAGCAGTACTTC. The chain couples TRBV6-5 to TRBJ2-7; tentative D call: TRBD1 (6 bases). V was cut by 6 bases and J by 7 bases, with 19 bases left in between. From germline, CDR1 is MNHEY and CDR2 SVGAGI. The CDR3 runs 14 residues.

V and J are TRBV9 and TRBJ1-2; D uncertain. This CDR3 has 13 amino acids. V gave up 0 bases and J gave up 4 bases, with 7 bases separating them. CDR1 is SGDLS, CDR2 YYNGEE, per germline. Here the CDR3 reads CASSVVGGYGYTF. DNA for the CDR3: TGTGCCAGCAGCGTAGTAGGAGGCTATGGCTACACCTTC.

The chain has TRBV5-1 and TRBJ2-5; no definite D call. The CDR3 extends over 12 amino acids. Trimming took 0 bases from V and 4 from J, leaving 4 bases between them. Per germline, CDR1 SGHRS and CDR2 YFSETQ. The CDR3 spells CASSLDRETQYF. The CDR3 bases are TGCGCCAGCAGCTTGGATCGAGAGACCCAGTACTTC.

CDR3 coding DNA: TGCAGCGACCAGGGGGCTTATGGCTACACCTTC. It specifies CSDQGAYGYTF. The gene calls are TRBV29-1 and TRBJ1-2, with 8 bases lining up with TRBD1. This CDR3 is 11 amino acids long. CDR1 SQVTM and CDR2 ANQGSEA come from the germline V gene. V lost 7 bases and J lost 5; bases outside the gene matches: 3.

The rearrangement joins TRBV6-1 to TRBJ1-2; D possibly corresponds to TRBD1 (5 bases). The germline gives CDR1 MNHNS, CDR2 SASEGT. There are 14 residues in the CDR3. With 4 bases removed from V and 1 base from J, the gap between germline ends came to 10 bases. CDR3 nucleotide sequence: TGTGCCAGCAGTGGGCAGGGCAGTAACTATGGCTACACCTTC. Translated, it gives CASSGQGSNYGYTF.

The J gene is TRBJ2-2, the V gene TRBV7-2, with 7 bases identical to TRBD1. Germline trimming cut 6 bases from V and 4 bases from J; bases unmatched to any gene: 8. The CDR3 spans 15 residues. Germline V lookup: CDR1 SGHTA, CDR2 FQGNSA. The CDR3 DNA follows: TGTGCCAGCAGTCTCCGACAGGGTGGCACCGGGGAGCTGTTTTTT. Its translation is CASSLRQGGTGELFF.

The chain is built from TRBV28 and TRBJ1-1; TRBD1 matches at 8 bases. This CDR3 region has 14 residues. The germline gives CDR1 MDHEN, CDR2 SYDVKM. V lost 6 bases and J lost 4; bases outside the gene matches: 7. The CDR3 region is CASRVRQGTTEAFF. DNA of the CDR3: TGTGCCAGCAGGGTCAGACAGGGGACCACTGAAGCTTTCTTT.

The CDR3 coding sequence is TGTGCCAGCAGCTCGTTAGCGGGGATTTACAATGAGCAGTTCTTC. Amino acids: CASSSLAGIYNEQFF. The chain links TRBV5-4 to TRBJ2-1, with 8 bases aligning to TRBD2. This CDR3 is 15 amino acids long. V lost 3 bases to trimming and J lost 4 bases; unmatched junction nucleotides: 6. Germline V gene lookup returns CDR1 SGHNT and CDR2 YYREEE (reference sequence).

The chain has TRBV9 and TRBJ1-3; 9 nucleotides line up with TRBD1. In germline, CDR1 is SGDLS, CDR2 YYNGEE. V lost 0 bases, J lost 2 bases, and 18 bases stayed unmatched. This CDR3 region has 21 residues. The CDR3 is CASSVAPISHRGPFTGNTIYF. In DNA form, the CDR3 reads TGTGCCAGCAGCGTAGCCCCCATTTCCCACAGGGGGCCATTTACTGGAAACACCATATATTTT.

The rearrangement links TRBV5-4 to TRBJ2-3; the match to TRBD2 covers 8 bases. CDR1 and CDR2 (germline): SGHNT, YYREEE (reference sequence). The CDR3 runs 18 residues. With V trimmed by 3 bases and J by 2 bases, 14 bases remained unmatched. The CDR3, as DNA: TGTGCCAGCAGCTCTCTGATTACGACTAGCGCATCCACAGATACGCAGTATTTT. Translating it yields CASSSLITTSASTDTQYF. The complete variable domain, with remaining parts taken from reference TRBV5-4 and TRBJ2-3, reads ETGVTQSPTHLIKTRGQQVTLRCSSQSGHNTVSWYQQALGQGPQFIFQYYREEENGRGNFPPRFSGLQFPNYSSELNVNALELDDSALYLCASSSLITTSASTDTQYFGPGTRLTVL.